This TCR beta chain was observed in a study of shared clonotypes between healthy human individuals. Study-level information: CD4 naive cells filled three plates per donor, CD4 memory three, CD8 naive two and CD8 memory one.

In the original workflow: Junction-only sequences without quality scores were provided by ImmunoSEQ, so filtering was different. Profiling relied on immunoSEQ multiplex PCR, and the TCRdb table lists in-frame clones only, not all of them. V, J and clone size are those of that table, while D and trimming were read from the DNA. Here the sample spans around 1.1 million clones, roughly 74% being singletons. The sequenced sample was memory CD4+ T cells from PBMCs. Subset meaning: CD45RA-negative fraction. This receptor was taken from a man aged 18 to 30 in good health. Some clones in this sample may be carry-over from other donors' samples.

Here the CDR3 reads CSVVTGKYGYTF. CDR3 nucleotide sequence: TGCAGCGTGGTTACAGGAAAGTATGGCTACACCTTC. The chain is built from TRBV29-1 and TRBJ1-2, with TRBD1 as a possible D gene (5 bases). The CDR3 consists of 12 residues. Germline values: CDR1 SQVTM, CDR2 ANQGSEA. V lost 6 bases and J 5 bases, leaving 13 bases between the germline ends.